Included here is one T cell receptor beta chain sequence, with context. What it binds is not known. The V end was cut by 5 bases, the J end by 5 bases, with 9 bases between. This CDR3 region has 13 residues. Germline CDR1 is SGHTA and CDR2 is FQGTGA. These data belong to a study of cytomegalovirus exposure and HLA in healthy donors. 13 Jbeta primers and 60 Vbeta primers were used for the PCR. The table came from immunoSEQ multiplex PCR; TCRdb's copy has only in-frame clones and leaves some out. The sample holds about 91,000 clones; about nine tenths are singletons and the top ten take roughly 2.2%. In nominal health when sampled, donors likely had unrecorded immune exposures nonetheless. Study results and caveats: It was 150 to 200 TCR beta chains that were listed as cytomegalovirus-associated. Likely technical artifact: a cluster of highly shared sequence variants. Confirmation in vitro established that a few CMV-associated chains were specific for CMV antigens.

Specimen: PBMCs. The clonotype originates from a man between 18 and 35 years old in good health and CMV-seronegative. This rearrangement joins TRBV7-3 to TRBJ2-2; a possible D gene is TRBD2 (6 bases). The CDR3 region has the DNA TGTGCCAGCAGCGGAGGGGCGACCGGGGAGCTGTTTTTT. Translating it yields CASSGGATGELFF.